The T cell receptor beta chain under discussion was sequenced for a study of blood T cell repertoires in COVID-19. Study-wide context: COVID-19 samples, acute and convalescent, were from the United States, Italy and Spain. T cells, B-cell-depleted T cells, or PBMCs provided the cDNA or gDNA that served as material.

J gave up 4 bases and V 4 bases, and 6 bases lay outside the gene matches. The CDR3 has 15 residues. Germline V CDR1 and CDR2: SGHRS, YFSETQ. In the original workflow: Using reference gene primer amplification, nucleated cell counts were estimated. The assay was immunoSEQ multiplex PCR, and TCRdb's table has in-frame clones only and misses some. The V and J calls and the clone size are those of that table, but D and trimming were determined from the DNA. The sample lists more than 150,000 clones; 60% to 80% were seen once. The chain carries TRBV5-1 and TRBJ2-3; TRBD1 aligns across 10 bases. This TCR was sampled from a man in his sixties with active or convalescent COVID-19. Material for sequencing was peripheral blood. The CDR3 loop reads CASSPGQGEADTQYF. The CDR3 nucleotides are TGCGCCAGCAGCCCTGGACAGGGGGAAGCAGATACGCAGTATTTT.